A single sample gave rise to the 10 T cell receptor beta chains below, sequenced in a study of control samples from healthy donors and cancer patients. Sequencing was performed with immunoSEQ multiplex PCR; in TCRdb, only in-frame clones are kept and a portion is missing. The data hold around 94,000 clones, with more than 85% observed a single time. The sample consisted of blood. The receptors derive from a woman aged 45 to 65 in good health.

The chain employs TRBV7-3 and TRBJ2-1, with unresolved D. Germline V CDR1 and CDR2: SGHTA, FQGTGA. The germline V and J ends were trimmed by 3 bases and 0 bases, with 12 bases remaining between them. CDR3 length equals 16 residues. CDR3 residues: CASSFSSVSSYNEQFF. The CDR3, as DNA: TGTGCCAGCAGCTTCTCAAGTGTCTCCTCCTACAATGAGCAGTTCTTC.

This chain connects TRBV6-5 to TRBJ1-3, with D unresolved. Germline V gene sequence: CDR1 MNHEY, CDR2 SVGAGI. The ends were cut back, 6 bases at V and 3 bases at J, with 6 bases in the middle. The CDR3 extends over 12 amino acids. The CDR3 spells CASRSDGNTIYF. The CDR3 nucleotides read TGTGCCAGCAGGTCCGATGGAAACACCATATATTTT.

The rearrangement links TRBV14 to TRBJ2-2, with no clear D. CDR1 and CDR2 from the germline V gene are SGHDN and FVKESK. This CDR3 spans 14 amino acids. V was shortened by 1 base and J by 4 bases, with 7 bases between the two germline ends. The CDR3 loop is CASSQVEVTGELFF. CDR3 coding DNA: TGTGCCAGCAGCCAAGTAGAGGTCACCGGGGAGCTGTTTTTT.

The chain is built from TRBV3-1 (or the pseudogene TRBV3-2) and TRBJ1-1, with D unclear. The germline V gene has CDR1 LGHDT and CDR2 YNNKEL (reference sequence). V shed 1 base and J shed 5 bases, with 11 bases lying between them. CDR3 length equals 14 residues. In DNA, the CDR3 is TGTGCCAGCAGCCAAGGCCCGACTTGGACTGAAGCTTTCTTT. It is translated as CASSQGPTWTEAFF.

The V call is TRBV14, the J call TRBJ2-3; D uncertain. V was shortened by 5 bases and J by 2 bases, with 20 bases between the two germline ends. CDR1 is SGHDN and CDR2 is FVKESK in the germline V gene. This CDR3 has 17 residues. CDR3 loop: CASSTQTVRVFTDTQYF. CDR3 nucleotides: TGTGCCAGCAGCACTCAGACCGTCCGGGTGTTCACAGATACGCAGTATTTT.

The rearrangement links TRBV7-2 to TRBJ2-7, with 9 bases that match TRBD1. Germline CDR1 SGHTA, CDR2 FQGNSA. The CDR3 is 16 amino acids. V dropped 3 bases and J dropped 5; count of bases not matched to a gene: 11. CDR3 region: CASSFSGQGKVHEQYF. Written as DNA, the CDR3 is TGTGCCAGCAGCTTTAGCGGACAGGGGAAGGTGCACGAGCAGTACTTC.

The chain links TRBV3-1 (or the pseudogene TRBV3-2) to TRBJ1-2; weak D call: TRBD1 (5 bases). Trimming stripped 2 bases from V and 12 bases from J, with 19 bases between. The germline V gene has CDR1 LGHDT and CDR2 YNNKEL (reference sequence). CDR3 size: 14 residues. CDR3 loop: CASSQKGPGRGDTF. Here the CDR3 DNA reads TGTGCCAGCAGCCAAAAGGGTCCAGGACGAGGGGACACCTTC.

The V and J genes are TRBV19 and TRBJ1-1; 9 positions agree with TRBD1. Germline CDR1 reads LNHDA; CDR2 reads SQIVND (reference sequence). The CDR3 extends over 13 amino acids. V was pared by 7 bases and J by 10 bases, with 10 bases of the junction left unmatched. The CDR3 nucleotides are TGTGCCAGTACCGTCGGGACAGGGAGAGGAGCTTTCTTT. Protein product: CASTVGTGRGAFF.

The genes are TRBV9 and TRBJ1-3; D is undetermined. CDR3 length: 14 amino acids. V dropped 0 bases and J dropped 0 bases, with 4 bases sitting between them. Looked up from germline, CDR1 is SGDLS and CDR2 is YYNGEE. The DNA for the CDR3 is TGTGCCAGCAGCGTAGCTACCTCTGGAAACACCATATATTTT. Its translation is CASSVATSGNTIYF.

V usage is TRBV21-1 and J usage is TRBJ1-6. TRBV21-1 is shown as a pseudogene. The CDR3 sequence is 21 residues long. The CDR3 region is CASSKVAIPARKSSYNSPLHF. CDR3 DNA sequence: TGTGCCAGCAGCAAGGTGGCTATACCGGCCCGTAAAAGCTCCTATAATTCACCCCTCCACTTT.